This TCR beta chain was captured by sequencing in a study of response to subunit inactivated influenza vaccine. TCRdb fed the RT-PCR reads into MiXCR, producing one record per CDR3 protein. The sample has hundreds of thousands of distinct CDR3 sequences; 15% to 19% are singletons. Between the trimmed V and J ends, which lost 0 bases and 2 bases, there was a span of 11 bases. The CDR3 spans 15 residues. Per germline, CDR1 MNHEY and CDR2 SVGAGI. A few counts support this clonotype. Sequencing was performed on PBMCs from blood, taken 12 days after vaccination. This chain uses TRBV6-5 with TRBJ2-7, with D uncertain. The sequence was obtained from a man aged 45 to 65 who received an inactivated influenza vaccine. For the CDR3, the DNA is TGTGCCAGCAGTTACTCGCCCAGCTCCCCCTACGAGCAGTACTTC. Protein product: CASSYSPSSPYEQYF.